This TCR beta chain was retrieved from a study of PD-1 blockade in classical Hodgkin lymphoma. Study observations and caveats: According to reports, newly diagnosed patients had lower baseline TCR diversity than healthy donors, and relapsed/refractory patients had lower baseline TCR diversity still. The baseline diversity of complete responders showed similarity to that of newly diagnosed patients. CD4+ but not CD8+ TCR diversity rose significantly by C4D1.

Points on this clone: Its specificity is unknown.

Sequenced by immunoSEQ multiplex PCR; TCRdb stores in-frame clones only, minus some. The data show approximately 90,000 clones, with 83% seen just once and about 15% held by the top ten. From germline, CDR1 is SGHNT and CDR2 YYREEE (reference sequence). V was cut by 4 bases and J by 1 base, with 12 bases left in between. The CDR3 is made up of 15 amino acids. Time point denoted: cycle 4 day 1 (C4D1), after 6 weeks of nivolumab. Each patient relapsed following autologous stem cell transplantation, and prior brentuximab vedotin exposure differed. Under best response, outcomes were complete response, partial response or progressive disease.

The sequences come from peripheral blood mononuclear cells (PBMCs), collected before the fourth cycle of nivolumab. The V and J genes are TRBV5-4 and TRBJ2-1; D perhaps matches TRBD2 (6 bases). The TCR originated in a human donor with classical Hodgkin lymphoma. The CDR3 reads CASSLGGRSYNEQFF. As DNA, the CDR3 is TGTGCCAGCAGCCTGGGGGGAAGGTCCTACAATGAGCAGTTCTTC. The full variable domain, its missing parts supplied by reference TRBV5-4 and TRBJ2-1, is ETGVTQSPTHLIKTRGQQVTLRCSSQSGHNTVSWYQQALGQGPQFIFQYYREEENGRGNFPPRFSGLQFPNYSSELNVNALELDDSALYLCASSLGGRSYNEQFFGPGTRLTVL.